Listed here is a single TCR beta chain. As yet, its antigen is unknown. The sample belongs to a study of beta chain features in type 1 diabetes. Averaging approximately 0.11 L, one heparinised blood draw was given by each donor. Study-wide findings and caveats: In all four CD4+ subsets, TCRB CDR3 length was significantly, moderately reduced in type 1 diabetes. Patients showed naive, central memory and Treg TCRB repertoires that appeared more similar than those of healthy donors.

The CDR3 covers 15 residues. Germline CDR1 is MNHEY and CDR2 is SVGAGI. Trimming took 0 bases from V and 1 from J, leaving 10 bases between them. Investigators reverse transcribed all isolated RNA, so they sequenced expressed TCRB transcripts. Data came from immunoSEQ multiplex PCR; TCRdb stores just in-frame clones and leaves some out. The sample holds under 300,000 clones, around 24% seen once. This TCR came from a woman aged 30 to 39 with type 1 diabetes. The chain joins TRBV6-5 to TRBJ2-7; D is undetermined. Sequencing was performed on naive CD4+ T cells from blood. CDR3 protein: CASSYSFMSSYEQYF. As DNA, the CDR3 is TGTGCCAGCAGTTACTCGTTTATGAGTTCCTACGAGCAGTACTTC.